The 26 T cell receptor beta chains in this list originate from one sample, sequenced in a study of beta chain features in type 1 diabetes. Study conclusions and caveats: TCRB CDR3s from Type 1 diabetes patients were moderately but significantly shorter in all four CD4+ subsets.

Expressed TCRB transcripts were sequenced, since all the RNA that had been isolated was reverse transcribed. Using immunoSEQ multiplex PCR, the repertoire was profiled, and TCRdb retains in-frame clones only, with some absent. Seen here are fewer than 450,000 clones, roughly 14% observed once, and the top ten hold roughly 0.015%. These receptors are not linked to any known antigen. The sample comprised naive CD4+ T cells from blood. These receptors were taken from a woman aged 18-29 years with type 1 diabetes.

This clone was found a few times. The V call is TRBV7-9, the J call TRBJ2-1; TRBD2 aligns across 8 bases. This CDR3 comprises 16 residues. The J segment lost 4 bases and the V segment lost 1 base, leaving 6 bases of the junction unmatched. CDR1 and CDR2 (germline): SEHNR, FQNEAQ (reference sequence). The CDR3 bases are TGTGCCAGCAGCTTAGGCGGGGGGAGAGGGTACAATGAGCAGTTCTTC. Protein product: CASSLGGGRGYNEQFF.

The chain has TRBV9 and TRBJ2-3, with 8 bases fitting TRBD2. The germline CDR1 and CDR2 sequences are SGDLS and YYNGEE. This CDR3 comprises 17 residues. The trim removed 3 bases at V and 2 bases at J, leaving 11 bases unmatched. CDR3 in amino acids: CASSAGVLADFTDTQYF. In DNA, the CDR3 is TGTGCCAGCAGCGCCGGCGTACTAGCGGATTTCACAGATACGCAGTATTTT.

The chain recombines TRBV19 with TRBJ2-5; 13 bases are a match to TRBD2. Germline loops: CDR1 LNHDA, CDR2 SQIVND (reference sequence). The CDR3 is made up of 16 amino acids. V trimming: 6 bases; J trimming: 3 bases; junction bases outside the gene matches: 7. As DNA, the CDR3 is TGTGCCAGTAGCCTTCGGACTAGCGGGAGAAAAGAGACCCAGTACTTC. Its translation is CASSLRTSGRKETQYF.

The chain is built from TRBV2 and TRBJ2-1; D is ambiguous. This CDR3 region has 11 residues. Between the trimmed V and J ends, which lost 6 bases and 13 bases, there was a span of 13 bases. From germline, CDR1 is SNHLY and CDR2 FYNNEI. CDR3 nucleotide sequence: TGTGCCAGCAGCGCCCGGGTCACTCAGTTCTTC. Translating it yields CASSARVTQFF.

The chain couples TRBV9 to TRBJ2-5; D is unclear. V lost 0 bases and J 4 bases, leaving 10 bases between the germline ends. This CDR3 spans 14 amino acids. The germline V gene has CDR1 SGDLS and CDR2 YYNGEE. This CDR3 reads CASSVGVFVETQYF. As DNA, the CDR3 is TGTGCCAGCAGCGTAGGTGTTTTCGTAGAGACCCAGTACTTC.

This clone came up a few times. The V call is TRBV29-1, the J call TRBJ2-5, with 8 bases lining up with TRBD2. Unmatched junction bases numbered 2, after V lost 4 bases and J lost 4 bases. The germline CDR1 and CDR2 sequences are SQVTM and ANQGSEA. The length of the CDR3 is 12 residues. CDR3 residues: CSVVAGGETQYF. In nucleotides, the CDR3 is TGCAGCGTTGTTGCGGGAGGAGAGACCCAGTACTTC.

This clone appeared a few times. The rearrangement links TRBV5-1 to TRBJ2-5, with TRBD2 matching over 9 bases. With 4 bases clipped from V and 3 bases from J, the junction kept 1 base outside the gene matches. CDR1 is SGHRS and CDR2 is YFSETQ in the germline V gene. The CDR3 extends over 13 amino acids. CDR3 amino acids: CASSRTSEETQYF. CDR3 DNA sequence: TGCGCCAGCAGCCGGACTAGCGAAGAGACCCAGTACTTC. Using reference TRBV5-1 and TRBJ2-5 for the parts outside the CDR3, the full variable domain is KAGVTQTPRYLIKTRGQQVTLSCSPISGHRSVSWYQQTPGQGLQFLFEYFSETQRNKGNFPGRFSGRQFSNSRSEMNVSTLELGDSALYLCASSRTSEETQYFGPGTRLLVL.

The chain recombines TRBV21-1 with TRBJ2-5; TRBD2, the table's D call, was not compared with the DNA. TRBV21-1 is termed a pseudogene. There are 14 residues in the CDR3. Written as DNA, the CDR3 is TGTGCCAGCAGGAAGGGGGGGACGGAGGGGACCCAGTACTTC. It yields the protein CASRKGGTEGTQYF.

The chain employs TRBV30 and TRBJ2-2; no definite D call. The CDR3 has 14 amino acids. CDR1 and CDR2 from the germline V gene are GTSNPN and SVGIG (reference sequence). The V end lost 0 bases, the J end lost 7 bases, and 12 bases lay between the germline ends. The CDR3 reads CAWSVSYRGGELFF. The CDR3 nucleotides are TGTGCCTGGAGTGTATCATATCGAGGCGGGGAGCTGTTTTTT.

This rearrangement joins TRBV5-1 to TRBJ2-5; the match to TRBD1 covers 9 bases. CDR1 is SGHRS and CDR2 is YFSETQ in the germline V gene. Trimming cost V 4 bases and J 5 bases; bases outside gene matches: 6. This CDR3 is built from 14 residues. CDR3 coding DNA: TGCGCCAGCAGCGGCGGACAGGGGAGGGAGACCCAGTACTTC. Amino acids: CASSGGQGRETQYF.

The J gene is TRBJ2-5, the V gene TRBV30; 8 bases map to TRBD2. Trimming removed 2 bases from V and 5 bases from J; junction bases left unmatched: 4. Germline CDR1 and CDR2: GTSNPN and SVGIG (reference sequence). The length of the CDR3 is 13 residues. CDR3 region: CAWSIAGRETQYF. CDR3 nucleotide sequence: TGTGCCTGGAGTATAGCGGGAAGGGAGACCCAGTACTTC.

This clone was detected only a few times. The gene calls are TRBV15 and TRBJ1-6, with D possibly TRBD1 on 6 matching bases. Germline-derived CDR1 and CDR2 are LNHNV and YYDKDF (reference sequence). Deletions cut 1 base from V and 9 bases from J, with 10 bases between. There are 14 residues in the CDR3. CDR3 sequence reads: CATSRARGSSPLHF. DNA of the CDR3: TGTGCCACCAGCAGAGCCAGGGGAAGTTCACCCCTCCACTTT.

This clone was detected only a few times. The chain is built from TRBV5-6 and TRBJ2-3; possibly TRBD2 for D (5 bases). This CDR3 has 17 residues. Trimming cost V 4 bases and J 0 bases, with 18 bases left between them. In germline, CDR1 is SGHDT, CDR2 YYEEEE. This CDR3 is CASSSVGSIYSTDTQYF. DNA for the CDR3: TGTGCCAGCAGCAGTGTGGGGAGCATCTATAGCACAGATACGCAGTATTTT.

Only a few counts were recorded for this clone. This chain uses TRBV5-1 with TRBJ2-7; 7 bases line up with TRBD1. The trim removed 4 bases at V and 0 bases at J, leaving 4 bases unmatched. CDR3 length equals 14 residues. CDR1 and CDR2 from the germline V gene are SGHRS and YFSETQ. CDR3 DNA sequence: TGCGCCAGCAGCAGGGACAGCAGCTCCTACGAGCAGTACTTC. It codes for CASSRDSSSYEQYF. The whole variable domain, filled in from reference TRBV5-1 and TRBJ2-7, reads KAGVTQTPRYLIKTRGQQVTLSCSPISGHRSVSWYQQTPGQGLQFLFEYFSETQRNKGNFPGRFSGRQFSNSRSEMNVSTLELGDSALYLCASSRDSSSYEQYFGPGTRLTVT.

This clone showed up just a few times. The J gene is TRBJ2-1, the V gene TRBV7-8, with D possibly TRBD2 on 6 matching bases. Trimming took off 2 bases at V and 6 bases at J, with 11 bases between the two ends. The germline V gene encodes CDR1 SGHVS and CDR2 FQNEAQ. The CDR3 runs 14 residues. The CDR3 here is CASSLKGSGNEQFF. The CDR3 DNA follows: TGTGCCAGCAGCTTAAAGGGTAGCGGCAATGAGCAGTTCTTC.

The V call is TRBV30, the J call TRBJ2-4, with D maybe TRBD1 (6 bases). The V gene's germline CDR1 is GTSNPN and CDR2 SVGIG (reference sequence). The CDR3 sequence is 14 residues long. The V and J ends lost 0 bases and 1 base respectively, with 7 bases between them. As DNA, the CDR3 is TGTGCCTGGAGTGTAACAGGGGCCAAAAACATTCAGTACTTC. Translation: CAWSVTGAKNIQYF.

The chain has TRBV4-3 and TRBJ1-5; D not resolved. Germline V CDR1 and CDR2: LGHNA, YSLEER. The CDR3 runs 15 residues. Trimming took 1 base from V and 2 from J, leaving 9 bases between them. The CDR3, as DNA: TGCGCCAGCAGCCAAGCCCTTTTAGGCAATCAGCCCCAGCATTTT. As protein: CASSQALLGNQPQHF.

V gene TRBV19 combines with J gene TRBJ2-7; 9 nucleotides line up with TRBD1. V was clipped by 10 bases and J by 2 bases; unmatched bases: 9. The CDR3 is 14 amino acids. Germline CDR1 LNHDA, CDR2 SQIVND (reference sequence). CDR3 sequence: CATKPGQGTYEQYF. CDR3 sequence (DNA): TGTGCCACAAAACCGGGACAGGGAACCTACGAGCAGTACTTC.

A word on this clone: Distinct nucleotide sequences in the sample also encode this CDR3. V and J are TRBV2 and TRBJ1-1; a possible D gene is TRBD1 (5 bases). V lost 3 bases and J lost 2, with 7 bases in between. This CDR3 is 13 amino acids long. Germline V lookup: CDR1 SNHLY, CDR2 FYNNEI. CDR3 coding DNA: TGTGCCAGCAGTGATCAGGGTAACACTGAAGCTTTCTTT. Amino acids: CASSDQGNTEAFF.

The table lists this clone with a few counts. The chain combines TRBV6-6 with TRBJ2-7, with TRBD1 as a possible D gene (6 bases). Trimming pared 2 bases from V and 6 bases from J, leaving 14 bases between. Germline CDR1 and CDR2: MNHNY and SVGAGI (reference sequence). CDR3 length: 14 amino acids. The CDR3 DNA is TGTGCCAGCAGTTACCATCAGGGGCCAGGCGAGCAGTACTTC. The encoded protein is CASSYHQGPGEQYF.

This clone was observed a few times. The rearrangement uses TRBV30 and TRBJ1-5; weak D call: TRBD1 (5 bases). Trimming cost V 3 bases and J 1 base, with 7 bases left between them. This CDR3 spans 13 amino acids. Germline CDR1 is GTSNPN and CDR2 is SVGIG (reference sequence). CDR3 nucleotide sequence: TGTGCCTGGAGGCAGGGAAGCAATCAGCCCCAGCATTTT. The encoded protein is CAWRQGSNQPQHF.

This clone was detected only a few times. This sequence joins TRBV10-3 and TRBJ1-2, with unresolved D. From germline, CDR1 is ENHRY and CDR2 SYGVKD. The CDR3 runs 13 residues. Trimming shortened V by 7 bases and J by 8 bases, and 17 bases separated the two germline ends. For the CDR3, the DNA is TGTGCCATCACGGGGAAGGGAAGAAGCGGCTACACCTTC. Translating gives CAITGKGRSGYTF.

This clone has a handful of counts. One end of the junction does not line up with germline, which may come from a read error. The V and J genes are TRBV30 and TRBJ2-1; TRBD2 agrees at 13 bases. The CDR3 loop spans 12 amino acids. Germline lookup yields CDR1 GTSNPN and CDR2 SVGIG (reference sequence). CDR3 sequence: CAWRVLAGGPVF. In nucleotides, the CDR3 is TGTGCCTGGAGGGTACTAGCGGGAGGGCCGGTCTTC.

This sequence joins TRBV11-1 and TRBJ2-3; 14 bases are shared with TRBD2. The CDR3 runs to 16 residues. The V gene's germline CDR1 is SGHAT and CDR2 FQDESV (reference sequence). The V segment lost 5 bases and the J segment 3 bases; nucleotides outside the gene matches: 4. The CDR3 sequence is CASSPRLAGGTDTQYF. CDR3 bases: TGTGCCAGCAGCCCCAGACTAGCGGGAGGGACAGATACGCAGTATTTT.

This clone was seen more than once but under ten times. V gene TRBV30 combines with J gene TRBJ2-5; 11 bases line up with TRBD1. V was pared by 5 bases and J by 4 bases, with 6 bases of the junction left unmatched. This CDR3 spans 14 amino acids. Germline loops: CDR1 GTSNPN, CDR2 SVGIG (reference sequence). The chain's CDR3 is CAWGGDRGIETQYF. CDR3 nucleotide sequence: TGTGCCTGGGGGGGGGACAGGGGGATAGAGACCCAGTACTTC.

This clone was counted between two and nine times. V gene TRBV7-2 combines with J gene TRBJ2-7, with TRBD2 matching over 13 bases. CDR1 is SGHTA, CDR2 FQGNSA, per germline. The length of the CDR3 is 16 residues. The trim removed 5 bases at V and 3 bases at J, leaving 7 bases unmatched. The CDR3 region is CASSQLTSGRVYEQYF. The CDR3 DNA reads as TGTGCCAGCAGCCAGCTTACTAGCGGGAGGGTCTACGAGCAGTACTTC.